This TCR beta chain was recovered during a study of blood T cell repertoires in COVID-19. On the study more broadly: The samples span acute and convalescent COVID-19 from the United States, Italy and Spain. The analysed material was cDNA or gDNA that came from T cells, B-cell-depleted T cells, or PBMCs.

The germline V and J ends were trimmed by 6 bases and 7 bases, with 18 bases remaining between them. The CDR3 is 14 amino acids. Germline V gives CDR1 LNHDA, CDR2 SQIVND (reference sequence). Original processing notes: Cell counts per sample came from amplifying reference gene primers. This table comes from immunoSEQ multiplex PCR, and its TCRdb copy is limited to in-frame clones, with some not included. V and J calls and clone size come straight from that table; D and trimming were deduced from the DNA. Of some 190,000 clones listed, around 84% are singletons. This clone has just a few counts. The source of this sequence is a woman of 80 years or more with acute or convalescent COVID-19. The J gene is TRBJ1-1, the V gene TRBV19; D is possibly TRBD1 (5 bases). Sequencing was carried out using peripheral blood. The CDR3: CASRRIQGSGEAFF. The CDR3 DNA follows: TGTGCCAGTAGGCGTATTCAGGGAAGTGGTGAAGCTTTCTTT.